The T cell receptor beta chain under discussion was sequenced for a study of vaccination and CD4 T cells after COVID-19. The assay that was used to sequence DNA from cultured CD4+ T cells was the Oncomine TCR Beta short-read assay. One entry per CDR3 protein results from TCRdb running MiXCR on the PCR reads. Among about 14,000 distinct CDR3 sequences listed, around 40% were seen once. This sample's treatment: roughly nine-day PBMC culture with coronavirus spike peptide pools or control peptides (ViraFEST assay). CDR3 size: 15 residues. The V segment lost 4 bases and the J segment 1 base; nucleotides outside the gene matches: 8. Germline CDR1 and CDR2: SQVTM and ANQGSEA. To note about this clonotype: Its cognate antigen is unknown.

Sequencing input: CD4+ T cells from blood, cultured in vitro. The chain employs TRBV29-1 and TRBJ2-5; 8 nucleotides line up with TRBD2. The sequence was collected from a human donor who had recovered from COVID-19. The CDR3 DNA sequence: TGCAGCGTTGTTACTAGCGGAGGACTCCAAGAGACCCAGTACTTC. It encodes CSVVTSGGLQETQYF.